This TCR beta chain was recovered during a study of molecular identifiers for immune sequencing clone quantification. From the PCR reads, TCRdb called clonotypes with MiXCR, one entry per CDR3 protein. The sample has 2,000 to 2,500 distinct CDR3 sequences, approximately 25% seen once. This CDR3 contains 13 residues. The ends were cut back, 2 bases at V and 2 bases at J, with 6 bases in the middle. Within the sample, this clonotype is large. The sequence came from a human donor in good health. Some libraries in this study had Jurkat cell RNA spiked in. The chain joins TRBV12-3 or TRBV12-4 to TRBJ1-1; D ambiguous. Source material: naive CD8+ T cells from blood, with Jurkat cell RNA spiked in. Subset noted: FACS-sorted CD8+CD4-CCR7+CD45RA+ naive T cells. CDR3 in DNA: TGTGCCAGCAGTTTAACGGACAACACTGAAGCTTTCTTT. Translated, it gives CASSLTDNTEAFF.